This TCR beta chain was sequenced for a study of CD8 T cells in Susac syndrome. V lost 10 bases and J lost 3; bases outside the gene matches: 7. Germline CDR1 MDHEN, CDR2 SYDVKM. The CDR3 loop spans 14 amino acids. An amount of RNA that ranged from roughly 0.5 to 1 ug was reverse transcribed with random hexamers. TCRdb independently ran MiXCR on the immunoSEQ multiplex PCR reads; one entry per CDR3 protein. This table has tens of thousands of distinct CDR3 sequences, just under 95% appearing once. The study used healthy donors as controls matched for age and sex. TEMRA cells were FACS-enriched, unlike CD8+ and CD4+ T cells, which were negatively isolated.

The sequenced material came from CD8+ T cells from PBMCs. This receptor was obtained from a human donor in good health. V and J are TRBV28 and TRBJ2-2, with 8 positions matching TRBD2. CDR3 residues: CATKRETDTGELFF. The CDR3 region has the DNA TGTGCCACGAAGCGGGAGACAGACACCGGGGAGCTGTTTTTT.